Detailed here is one TCR beta chain. The antigen is unknown. Timing groups of about 4 and about 12 weeks for second doses were pooled. Germline V lookup: CDR1 SGHAT, CDR2 FQNNGV. Between the trimmed V and J ends, which lost 5 bases and 7 bases, there was a span of 14 bases. This CDR3 region has 13 residues. This sample was included in a study of T cell responses to AZD1222 COVID-19 vaccine. Clones were sequenced by immunoSEQ multiplex PCR, and TCRdb holds only the in-frame ones, with some missing. The sample holds roughly 120,000 clones, about 88% seen once. Study-level results: Spike-specific TCR breadth and depth went up after people got two AZD1222 doses. It should be noted that donors were predominantly white British and more often female, and clonal diversity was possibly underestimated. Unmutated variant regions reportedly attract nearly half of all spike-specific TCRs.

This receptor was obtained from an adult who received the AZD1222 COVID-19 vaccine. The material sequenced was peripheral blood, taken 28 days after the second AZD1222 dose. This chain links TRBV11-2 with TRBJ1-1; D unclear. The CDR3 DNA sequence: TGTGCCAGCAGCCCCTGGACGGCCCATGAAGCTTTCTTT. Its protein is CASSPWTAHEAFF.